The T cell receptor (beta chain) under discussion was sequenced for a study of cytomegalovirus exposure and HLA in healthy donors (dated by TCRdb to about 2017). Background on the whole study: An earlier analysis of some 500 of the donors reported about 250 Gb of sequence data and some 120 million unique TCR beta sequences from roughly 180 million T cells. Approximately 300 gigabases of sequencing data and approximately 85 million unique TCR sequences were included in an early release covering 550 to 650 HLA-typed donors. Among the roughly 390 genotyped donors, around 81% belonged to the genetic ancestry cluster associated with self-reported Caucasian donors. The study aimed to test whether cataloging public T cell receptors could reveal signatures of past pathogen exposure. The study profiled the T cell repertoires of more than 500 subjects by immunosequencing and related them to cytomegalovirus serostatus. Along with the approximately 700-subject first cohort, a separate validation cohort of over 90 different subjects was used. High-throughput TCR immunosequencing, statistical association of individual TCRs with disease status, and machine learning were combined to predict cytomegalovirus infection status. A later analysis re-examined previously published TCR beta repertoires from around 670 donors and added high-resolution HLA genotyping to investigate patterns of TCR occurrence. Rather than drawing on any new phenotypic data, the later analysis identified candidate immune exposures from TCR beta sequences and the way those sequences occurred across donors. In an earlier analysis of roughly 540 of the donors, high-throughput TCR beta sequencing was used to judge whether each TCR beta V gene segment behaved as functional or pseudogenic. Donor age, sex, ethnicity and CMV serostatus were compiled alongside the repertoire data. A later genetic analysis used genome-wide SNP genotypes for about 65% of the 666 donors, treating that subset as a discovery cohort. Every discovery cohort repertoire had been produced on one sequencing platform. HLA typing covered class I and class II loci at four-digit resolution. The number of typed donors differed by locus: 629-630 for A, B, C, DRB1 and DQB1; approximately 530 for DQA1; about 600 for DPA1; and 400 to 480 for DPB1. Because of strong linkage in the cohort, roughly five DR-DQ haplotypes were treated as single units for association and clustering. Among around 400 genotyped donors of the cohort, an average of around 240,000 unique TCR beta nucleotide sequences were sequenced per donor, roughly 20% of them non-productive. Summary of the overall study and its limitations: The classifier was reported to diagnose cytomegalovirus status with high specificity and sensitivity in both the original and validation cohorts. Three of the identified cytomegalovirus-associated TCR beta chains were confirmed in vitro to be specific for cytomegalovirus antigens. A cluster of highly shared sequence variants was judged likely to be a technical artifact of the sequencing pipeline. The earlier analysis of approximately 560 of the donors excluded about 16 rarely observed V segments, including chromosome 9 orphons, because counts were too low. A later analysis reported that several top co-occurrence clusters appeared linked to parvovirus B19, influenza, CMV and Epstein-Barr virus. A later genetic analysis reported fewer N-insertions in productive TCRs among donors in an Asian-associated ancestry cluster than the 666-donor mean. In a later analysis, TCR association rates were found to vary across HLA loci, with the most associated TCRs seen for DRB1 alleles and the fewest for HLA-C alleles. Most TCR sequences were observed very rarely across donors, whereas some public TCRs were present in many individuals. The cohort was sequenced for TCR beta chains only, and without alpha or paired-chain data the features that could be detected were limited. HLA typing was unavailable for some donors at each locus, so association tests used only the typed subset. Roughly uniform sequencing depth across donors was assumed in presence/absence analyses, although this assumption may not hold. According to the authors, the approach could potentially be generalized to other disease states and immunological phenotypes. At a false discovery rate of 0.05, a later analysis linked some 17,000 TCR beta sequences to specific HLA alleles. Compared with equally common non-associated chains, HLA-associated TCR beta chains in a later analysis were more clonally expanded and had lower generation probabilities. Assigning TCR associations to individual alleles was difficult when HLA alleles, especially DR and DQ, strongly co-occurred. According to a later analysis, most CMV-associated TCR beta chains appeared to be HLA-restricted, and the HLA associations seemed to be driven largely by CMV exposure. A further reported finding was that TCR beta sequences accurately predicted the HLA-A and HLA-B alleles for most subjects in the first cohort. In the study, about 150 TCR beta chains were listed as associated with cytomegalovirus. In a later genetic analysis, a missense DCLRE1C variant was associated with V-gene and J-gene trimming of TCR beta chains, and the association was replicated in an independent cohort. CMV serostatus was the only immune exposure information available for the cohort. An earlier analysis of 450 to 750 of the donors showed that most TCR beta V segments appeared in productive rearrangements either about 87% or about 30% of the time, which broadly matched IMGT annotations. Linkage disequilibrium might explain the correlated functional status among segregating V segments, but an unknown experimental factor could not be ruled out.

Points on this clone: The target of this receptor is not known. The record has no base qualities; no much larger clone is one base away.

Libraries came from the immunoSEQ multiplex PCR assay. The multiplex PCR relied on a mix of 60 forward primers for TCR Vbeta segments and 13 reverse primers for TCR Jbeta segments. Amplification of the CDR3 region of rearranged TCR beta genes was performed with a multiplex PCR assay on genomic DNA. The amplified TCR beta libraries were sequenced on the Illumina HiSeq System as 87-base-pair reads. In the paper's pipeline: A later analysis counted around 72 million unique TCR beta chains across the 666 repertoires, and around 9.9 million of these chains were shared by at least two donors. Raw reads were error-corrected and collapsed into unique sequences with a nearest-neighbor algorithm that merged closely related sequences to remove PCR and sequencing errors. V, D and J gene segments were assigned by aligning CDR3 sequences to IMGT reference sequences. For a sequence to be retained, a match of at least six nucleotides to both a V gene segment and a J gene segment was required. A rearrangement was called productive if the CDR3 had no stop codons and remained in frame with V and J, and every other rearrangement was called non-productive. Following IMGT convention, CDR3 was defined as the stretch from the second conserved V-encoded cysteine up to the conserved J-encoded phenylalanine. The earlier analysis of a few hundred of the donors excluded any sequence lacking an unambiguous match to a single V gene segment. In an earlier analysis of 587 of the donors, V segments were called functional above 56.7% productive rearrangements and were called segregating when the between-donor standard deviation exceeded 5%. A statistical classification framework was built for diagnosing cytomegalovirus status from the catalog of TCR beta chain sequences. In a later analysis, V and J genes were assigned by comparing TCR nucleotide sequences against IMGT/GENE-DB human TR gene sequences. Using the TCRdist pipeline, a later analysis assigned CDR3 sequences along with most-parsimonious VDJ recombination scenarios. In a later analysis, each TCR beta chain was defined by its CDR3 amino acid sequence together with its V-gene family, and reads lacking a unique V-gene family were excluded. As a way to deal with suspected cross-contamination and a sequencing artifact, a later analysis dropped approximately 590 nucleotide sequences that were highly shared and had low generation probability. For each public chain, a later analysis derived a clonal expansion index from normalized ranks of inferred template counts within each repertoire. A later analysis computed generation probabilities with a VDJ recombination model fitted to out-of-frame rearrangements, and checked the results against IGoR. A later analysis scored TCR-TCR, TCR-HLA and TCR-CMV co-occurrence with hypergeometric tests, applying a repertoire-size bias correction to TCR pairs. False discovery rates were estimated in a later analysis by permuting HLA or CMV assignments 20 times. In a later analysis, co-occurring TCRs were grouped using DBSCAN, with TCRdist sequence similarity added in when clustering inside HLA-allele-positive subsets. Repertoires with fewer than 30,000 or more than 120,000 public chains, plus five repertoires with anomalous nucleotide sharing, were excluded from co-occurrence clustering. Held by TCRdb, this immuneACCESS table contains in-frame sequences only and omits some clones. Under half of the omission traces to an unresolved V gene where checked; the cause of the rest is unknown. V, J and clone size reflect that table, while D and trimming were determined from the DNA. This sample has 120,000 to 150,000 clones in its table, and 60% to 80% of those were observed once. In total, the top ten clones hold 4.9% of the sample.

The cohort comprised 670 or so healthy bone marrow donors. Cohort members were all nominally healthy when sampled, although unrecorded immune exposures were likely present. The donor tested CMV seronegative, placing the donor among the 300 to 450 seronegative members of the cohort. Every donor gave a peripheral blood sample, and the peripheral blood mononuclear cells from that sample were used for TCR beta sequencing. Genomic DNA extraction from the blood cell samples was performed with the Qiagen DNeasy Blood Extraction Kit. The sequence was collected from a woman between 45 and 60 years old in good health and CMV-seronegative. Sequencing was carried out using PBMCs.

The nucleotides are TGCGCCAGCAGCCAAGTCGGGTCCGGGCGGGGGGATACGCAGTATTTT. Translated, it reads CASSQVGSGRGDTQYF. Recombination connected TRBV4-1 to TRBJ2-3; TRBD2 agrees with 7 junctional bases. The CDR3 runs 16 amino acids, cysteine and phenylalanine included. Only CDR3 DNA remains: 48 bases, in frame from the first base. CDR1 and CDR2 are drawn from the germline V gene: MGHRA, YSYEKL. Relative to germline, V is missing 1 base and J is missing 6 bases, with 10 bases of the junction outside any gene match.